The subject of this entry is one TCR beta chain. Its cognate antigen is unknown. This entry comes from a study of cytomegalovirus exposure and HLA in healthy donors. General study results and limits: In vitro work confirmed that three CMV-associated chains recognize CMV antigens. TRBV6-2, TRBV6-3 and some other V segments were unresolvable in 87-base-pair reads. A missense DCLRE1C variant was associated with V- and J-gene trimming of TCR beta chains in a later analysis, and an independent cohort replicated the association.

Participants comprised healthy donors of bone marrow. Primers included in the PCR were 60 Vbeta and 13 Jbeta primers. Some clones are missing from TCRdb's copy, which holds only in-frame ones; the method was immunoSEQ multiplex PCR. The data hold around 91,000 clones, with roughly 67% observed a single time. The CDR3 is 17 residues long. The V gene end was trimmed by 3 bases and the J gene end by 0 bases; junction bases not matched to a gene: 3. Germline V gene sequence: CDR1 SGHTA, CDR2 FQGTGA. This receptor was obtained from a human donor in good health. Material: PBMCs. The J gene is TRBJ2-2, the V gene TRBV7-3; TRBD1 matches at 11 bases. The DNA of the CDR3 is TGTGCCAGCAGCTTCGGGACAGGGGGTACGAACACCGGGGAGCTGTTTTTT. As protein: CASSFGTGGTNTGELFF.